This record looks at one TCR beta chain sequence and its context. As yet, its antigen is unknown. Every donor was a healthy person donating bone marrow. The PCR was carried out with 60 Vbeta primers and 13 Jbeta primers. The repertoire was sequenced with immunoSEQ multiplex PCR; TCRdb's copy has only in-frame clones and lacks some. The sample includes 160,000 or so clones, approximately 80% of them seen just once. Germline CDR1 and CDR2: SEHNR and FQNEAQ (reference sequence). V was clipped by 5 bases and J by 6 bases; unmatched bases: 8. The CDR3 contains 16 residues. This sample was included in a study of cytomegalovirus exposure and HLA in healthy donors. Regarding the study as a whole: Later analysis suggested most CMV-associated TCR beta chains were HLA-restricted.

The TCR sequence derives from a man aged 18 to 29 in good health and CMV-seronegative. The specimen sequenced was PBMCs. The V call is TRBV7-9, the J call TRBJ2-1; 12 bases fit TRBD2. CDR3 loop: CASSPRTSGVGNEQFF. In DNA, the CDR3 is TGTGCCAGCAGCCCCCGGACTAGCGGGGTTGGCAATGAGCAGTTCTTC.